This TCR beta chain was identified during a study of beta chain features in type 1 diabetes. The study reverse transcribed the entire isolated RNA, so it sequenced expressed TCRB transcripts. An average of around 3.5 million reads was obtained for naive, central memory and regulatory T cell samples. Sequencing was performed with immunoSEQ multiplex PCR; in TCRdb, only in-frame clones are kept and a portion is missing. The sample shows 200,000 to 300,000 clones, 25% to 30% of them seen only once. Averaging around 110 mL, one heparinised blood draw came from each individual donor. Sorting based on CD45RO/CCR7/CD25/CD127/CD95/CD27 separated CD4+ naive, central memory, regulatory and stem cell-like memory cells. Trimming cost V 4 bases and J 4 bases, with 16 bases left between them. Germline CDR1 and CDR2: MDHEN and SYDVKM. The CDR3 extends over 15 amino acids. This clone was counted between two and nine times.

The sequenced sample was central memory CD4+ T cells from blood. The chain joins TRBV28 to TRBJ2-5; a weak D match, TRBD1 (6 bases). The sequence came from a man between 25 and 39 years old in good health. In nucleotides, the CDR3 is TGTGCCAGCAGTTCGACAGAGGGACAAAGAGAGACCCAGTACTTC. This sequence encodes CASSSTEGQRETQYF.